This is a list of T cell receptor beta chains from one sample in a study of technical replicates of blood from a handful of donors. The repertoire was sequenced with immunoSEQ multiplex PCR; TCRdb's copy has only in-frame clones and lacks some. The table shows about 83,000 clones, with around 90% occurring only once. The sequenced sample consisted of T cells isolated from PBMCs. These receptor sequences come from a human donor in good health. Each CDR3 is given with its conserved first and last residue. D genes are given only for firm matches.

cdr3_length	d_call	v_call	j_call	cdr3_nt	cdr3_aa
14	TRBD1	TRBV9	TRBJ2-7	TGTGCCAGCAGCCCCGGGACAGGGCCCTACGAGCAGTACTTC	CASSPGTGPYEQYF
13	.	TRBV7-8	TRBJ2-7	TGTGCCAGCAGCTTGGGGCCTTCCTACGAGCAGTACTTC	CASSLGPSYEQYF
12	.	TRBV5-6	TRBJ1-1	TGTGCCAGCAGCTTGGCAAACACTGAAGCTTTCTTT	CASSLANTEAFF
16	TRBD2	TRBV25-1	TRBJ2-5	TGTGCCAGCAGTCCTCTAGCGGGGGGGCGGGGAGAGACCCAGTACTTC	CASSPLAGGRGETQYF
12	.	TRBV15	TRBJ1-2	TGTGCCACCAGCAGTGAAGGGGTTGGCTACACCTTC	CATSSEGVGYTF
18	.	TRBV4-1	TRBJ1-5	TGCGCCAGCAGCCAAGGCGACAGGAGCTCACATAGCAATCAGCCCCAGCATTTT	CASSQGDRSSHSNQPQHF
11	.	TRBV20-1	TRBJ1-2	TGCAGTGCTTTACCCGGGATGACAATTCCTTTC	CSALPGMTIPF
13	TRBD2	TRBV18	TRBJ2-7	TGTGCCAGCTCCCCCCGGGACTACTACGAGCAGTACTTC	CASSPRDYYEQYF
15	TRBD2	TRBV28	TRBJ2-1	TGTGCCAGCAGCCCGCGGGGCCCAGCGGGAGGCCAGCAGTTCTTC	CASSPRGPAGGQQFF
12	.	TRBV7-9	TRBJ2-3	TGTGCCAGCGGGAGAACAAAAGATACGCAGTATTTT	CASGRTKDTQYF
16	TRBD1	TRBV5-5	TRBJ2-7	TGTGCCAGCAGCTTGGTTGGACAGGGGGCAACTTACGAGCAGTACTTC	CASSLVGQGATYEQYF
13	.	TRBV6-1	TRBJ1-5	TGTGCCAGCAGTGAAGATTCGGATCAGCCCCAGCATTTT	CASSEDSDQPQHF
12	.	TRBV10-3	TRBJ1-4	TGTGCCATCCGCGGGACTAATGAAAAACTGTTTTTT	CAIRGTNEKLFF
14	TRBD1	TRBV9	TRBJ1-4	TGTGCCAGCGGAACAGGGGGCGGAGGTGAAAAACTGTTTTTT	CASGTGGGGEKLFF
13	.	TRBV5-5	TRBJ2-7	TGTGCCAGCAGCGCCACAGGGTCCTACGAGCAATACTTC	CASSATGSYEQYF
13	TRBD2	TRBV30	TRBJ2-7	TGTGCCTGGAGATCTCTAGCGGGGAGGGAGCAGTACTTC	CAWRSLAGREQYF
13	.	TRBV2	TRBJ1-1	TGTGCCAGCCATTTGGTAGGGGTCACTGAAGCTTTCTTT	CASHLVGVTEAFF
12	.	TRBV2	TRBJ2-7	TGTGCCAGCAGTGGGACAGTCTACGAGCAGTACTTC	CASSGTVYEQYF
15	TRBD1	TRBV7-3	TRBJ1-6	TGTGCCAGCAGCCAGACAGGGTCTTCGGATTCACCCCTCCACTTT	CASSQTGSSDSPLHF
18	TRBD2	TRBV28	TRBJ2-1	TGTGCCAGCAGCACCCCGCGCTTAGCGGGGATCTCCTACAATGAGCAGTTCTTC	CASSTPRLAGISYNEQFF
17	.	TRBV11-3	TRBJ2-2	TGTGCCAGCAGCCTAGAGTTCGGGTTGGGGAACACCGGGGAGCTGTTTTTT	CASSLEFGLGNTGELFF
14	TRBD1	TRBV9	TRBJ2-1	TGTGCCAGCAGCGTAACAGGGGCTAACAATGAGCAGTTCTTC	CASSVTGANNEQFF